The 23 T cell receptor beta chains given below trace back to one sample, sequenced in a study of Ad26.COV2.S vaccination and SARS-CoV-2 variants. The assay was immunoSEQ multiplex PCR, and TCRdb's table has in-frame clones only and misses some. Of approximately 480,000 clones detected, about 83% appear once; the ten largest clones hold 9.5% to 15%. Stated treatment: about 20 received Ad26.COV2.S at low or high dose, single or two shots; five or six received placebo; per-sample allocation not given. Following the first vaccine or placebo injection, samples were taken on day 63. The sample here was peripheral blood, taken in a trial of Ad26.COV2.S vaccine versus placebo. All receptors come from a person aged 18-65 years who received the Ad26.COV2.S COVID-19 vaccine or a placebo.

This rearrangement joins TRBV9 to TRBJ2-3; 8 positions match TRBD2. CDR1 and CDR2 from the germline V gene are SGDLS and YYNGEE. The junction had 7 bases not matched to a gene; V was cut back by 4 bases and J by 3 bases. This CDR3 region has 15 residues. In nucleotides, the CDR3 is TGTGCCAGCAGCCCGGGGGGGGTTGGGACAGATACGCAGTATTTT. Its translation is CASSPGGVGTDTQYF.

This clone has just one count. The gene calls are TRBV7-2 and TRBJ2-1, with 7 bases matching TRBD2. This CDR3 is built from 16 residues. Germline trimming cut 5 bases from V and 8 bases from J; bases unmatched to any gene: 15. Germline values: CDR1 SGHTA, CDR2 FQGNSA. The CDR3 sequence is CASSQGGGRAGYEQFF. In DNA, the CDR3 is TGTGCCAGCAGCCAAGGTGGGGGGAGGGCCGGATATGAGCAGTTCTTC.

V gene TRBV5-1 combines with J gene TRBJ2-7; D may be TRBD1 or TRBD2 (5 bases each). From germline, CDR1 is SGHRS and CDR2 YFSETQ. V was clipped by 4 bases and J by 2 bases, with 13 bases between them. The CDR3 is made up of 14 amino acids. This CDR3 is CASSPPGRAYEQYF. DNA of the CDR3: TGCGCCAGCAGCCCTCCGGGACGGGCCTACGAGCAGTACTTC.

The V gene is TRBV3-1 (or the pseudogene TRBV3-2), the J gene TRBJ2-1, with 11 nucleotides matching TRBD1. The CDR3 covers 15 residues. Trimming took 4 bases from V and 4 from J; bases not matched to a gene: 3. In germline, CDR1 is LGHDT, CDR2 YNNKEL (reference sequence). This chain's CDR3 is CASSRTGGLYNEQFF. CDR3 sequence (DNA): TGTGCCAGCAGCCGGACAGGGGGCCTTTACAATGAGCAGTTCTTC.

The V gene is TRBV28, the J gene TRBJ1-1; the D is unclear. V was shortened by 5 bases and J by 5 bases, with 6 bases between the two germline ends. CDR3 length: 11 residues. Germline-derived CDR1 and CDR2 are MDHEN and SYDVKM. The CDR3 DNA is TGTGCCAGCAGTGGGTGGACTGAAGCTTTCTTT. Encoded protein: CASSGWTEAFF.

The chain is built from TRBV3-1 (or the pseudogene TRBV3-2) and TRBJ2-5, with 11 positions matching TRBD2. CDR1 and CDR2 from the germline V gene are LGHDT and YNNKEL (reference sequence). V lost 2 bases and J lost 2; bases outside the gene matches: 7. The CDR3 length is 17 residues. The CDR3 bases are TGTGCCAGCAGCCAACAGACTAGCGGGACCAGGCAAGAGACCCAGTACTTC. Amino acid sequence: CASSQQTSGTRQETQYF.

This chain links TRBV3-1 (or the pseudogene TRBV3-2) with TRBJ1-1; no clear D gene. V was trimmed by 1 base and J by 1 base, leaving 10 bases between them. Germline V gives CDR1 LGHDT, CDR2 YNNKEL (reference sequence). This CDR3 has 15 amino acids. Written as DNA, the CDR3 is TGTGCCAGCAGCCAAGGGTCTGGCAGGAACACTGAAGCTTTCTTT. It specifies CASSQGSGRNTEAFF.

This clone occurred a few times. V gene TRBV3-1 (or the pseudogene TRBV3-2) combines with J gene TRBJ2-7, with D unclear. Germline V gives CDR1 LGHDT, CDR2 YNNKEL (reference sequence). The CDR3 spans 12 residues. V shed 3 bases and J shed 2 bases, with 5 bases lying between them. The CDR3: CASSHSTYEQYF. The CDR3 coding sequence is TGTGCCAGCAGCCATAGTACCTACGAGCAGTACTTC.

About this clone itself: This CDR3 is also generated by other DNA sequences in the sample. This chain links TRBV5-1 with TRBJ2-1; TRBD2 matches at 9 bases. This CDR3 has 15 residues. CDR1 and CDR2 (germline): SGHRS, YFSETQ. The junction had 4 bases not matched to a gene; V was cut back by 0 bases and J by 6 bases. The CDR3 DNA is TGCGCCAGCAGCTTGGGGCTAGCGGGACCCAATGAGCAGTTCTTC. Translation gives CASSLGLAGPNEQFF.

The chain is built from TRBV5-8 and TRBJ2-7; D is possibly TRBD1 or TRBD2 (5 bases each). The CDR3 sequence is 13 residues long. Trimming pared 1 base from V and 8 bases from J, leaving 13 bases between. Looked up from germline, CDR1 is SGHTS and CDR2 is YDEGEE. CDR3 residues: CASSLLHGGKQYF. CDR3 in DNA: TGTGCCAGCAGCTTGCTCCATGGGGGTAAGCAGTACTTC.

This clone was detected only once. This sequence joins TRBV19 and TRBJ2-2; a weak D match, TRBD1 (6 bases). The germline V gene encodes CDR1 LNHDA and CDR2 SQIVND (reference sequence). The CDR3 sequence is 15 residues long. V dropped 5 bases and J dropped 3 bases, with 13 bases sitting between them. The CDR3 region is CASSASGTYTGELFF. The CDR3 nucleotides read TGTGCCAGTAGTGCCTCCGGGACATACACCGGGGAGCTGTTTTTT.

V and J are TRBV6-5 and TRBJ1-5; perhaps TRBD1 as D (6 bases). CDR1 and CDR2 (germline): MNHEY, SVGAGI. The CDR3 length is 15 residues. V lost 6 bases and J 6 bases, leaving 18 bases between the germline ends. As DNA, the CDR3 is TGTGCCAGCAGCTCGAGTGGGGGCGCCGGTCAGCCCCAGCATTTT. This translates into CASSSSGGAGQPQHF.

The chain carries TRBV6-2 or TRBV6-3 and TRBJ2-2, with unresolved D. Germline V gene lookup returns CDR1 MNHEY and CDR2 SVGEGT. V dropped 4 bases and J dropped 6 bases, with 18 bases sitting between them. The CDR3 extends over 16 amino acids. As DNA, the CDR3 is TGTGCCAGCAGTTTTTTGATTGGCCGACGGCCCGGGGAGCTGTTTTTT. It specifies CASSFLIGRRPGELFF.

The chain recombines TRBV6-1 with TRBJ1-1; no firm D call. The V end was cut by 2 bases, the J end by 11 bases, with 18 bases between. Per the germline V gene, CDR1 is MNHNS and CDR2 is SASEGT. This CDR3 contains 14 residues. The CDR3 region has the DNA TGTGCCAGCAGTGAACGTGGGGTCCGAGTAGATGCTTTCTTT. This codes for CASSERGVRVDAFF.

This clone was counted at least ten times. The rearrangement uses TRBV19 and TRBJ2-5; D tentatively reads TRBD1 or TRBD2 (5 bases each). CDR3 length equals 12 residues. The germline V gene encodes CDR1 LNHDA and CDR2 SQIVND (reference sequence). V was clipped by 6 bases and J by 4 bases, with 9 bases between them. The CDR3 coding sequence is TGTGCCAGTAGCGGGGACGGAGAGACCCAGTACTTC. This codes for CASSGDGETQYF.

The V and J genes are TRBV7-8 and TRBJ2-1, with D possibly TRBD1 on 5 matching bases. Germline CDR1 is SGHVS and CDR2 is FQNEAQ. The CDR3 contains 15 residues. Trimming removed 2 bases from V and 5 bases from J, with 13 bases in between. CDR3 amino acids: CASSLNTGTHNEQFF. In DNA form, the CDR3 reads TGTGCCAGCAGCTTAAACACAGGAACGCACAATGAGCAGTTCTTC.

The chain is built from TRBV12-3 or TRBV12-4 and TRBJ1-1, with a possible D match to TRBD1 (5 bases). The CDR3 covers 13 residues. Deletions cut 1 base from V and 4 bases from J, with 7 bases between. The CDR3 region is CASSLGGSTEAFF. The CDR3 region has the DNA TGTGCCAGCAGTTTAGGGGGGTCCACTGAAGCTTTCTTT.

This rearrangement joins TRBV7-2 to TRBJ2-1, with 8 bases identical to TRBD2. V trimming: 6 bases; J trimming: 10 bases; junction bases outside the gene matches: 8. The germline V gene encodes CDR1 SGHTA and CDR2 FQGNSA. The CDR3 contains 13 residues. CDR3 sequence: CASSRSGAGEQFF. CDR3 in DNA: TGTGCCAGCAGTCGTAGCGGGGCAGGCGAGCAGTTCTTC.

This chain links TRBV4-3 with TRBJ1-5; D is undetermined. V lost 0 bases, J lost 5 bases, and 5 bases lay in between. The CDR3 contains 13 residues. The V gene's germline CDR1 is LGHNA and CDR2 YSLEER. CDR3 sequence reads: CASSQDRDQPQHF. The DNA for the CDR3 is TGCGCCAGCAGCCAAGATAGGGATCAGCCCCAGCATTTT.

J is TRBJ2-7 and V is TRBV7-2, with D unclear. Between the trimmed V and J ends, which lost 4 bases and 0 bases, there was a span of 10 bases. CDR1 and CDR2 from the germline V gene are SGHTA and FQGNSA. The CDR3 length is 14 residues. The CDR3 spells CASSSRTASYEQYF. The CDR3 nucleotides are TGTGCCAGCAGCTCCCGGACCGCCTCCTACGAGCAGTACTTC.

This chain joins TRBV9 and TRBJ2-1; D remains ambiguous. The CDR3 loop spans 15 amino acids. V was shortened by 0 bases and J by 2 bases, with 9 bases between the two germline ends. Looked up from germline, CDR1 is SGDLS and CDR2 is YYNGEE. CDR3 nucleotides: TGTGCCAGCAGCGTAGCGTTAGGCACCTACAATGAGCAGTTCTTC. It yields the protein CASSVALGTYNEQFF.

This chain connects TRBV10-3 to TRBJ2-2, with TRBD2 identical over 7 bases. Germline CDR1 and CDR2: ENHRY and SYGVKD. The CDR3 is 15 residues long. V was clipped by 4 bases and J by 6 bases; unmatched bases: 8. CDR3 nucleotide sequence: TGTGCCATCAGTGCCCTCCCTAGCGGCGCCGGGGAGCTGTTTTTT. It is translated as CAISALPSGAGELFF.

This rearrangement joins TRBV5-4 to TRBJ2-1; D might be TRBD2 (5 bases). Germline V gene lookup returns CDR1 SGHNT and CDR2 YYREEE (reference sequence). The ends were cut back, 0 bases at V and 3 bases at J, with 10 bases in the middle. CDR3 size: 15 residues. CDR3 amino acids: CASSLGGPDYNEQFF. CDR3 nucleotide sequence: TGTGCCAGCAGCTTGGGCGGGCCGGACTACAATGAGCAGTTCTTC.